This T cell receptor (beta chain) was identified during a study of shared clonotypes between healthy human individuals. Measured with immunoSEQ multiplex PCR; TCRdb has only the in-frame clones, and not every one. The sample has roughly 590,000 clones, about 95% seen once. Only CD45RO-negative cells positively selected for CCR7 counted as naive CD8 cells, so terminally differentiated effector memory CD45RA+ cells were excluded. The CDR3 consists of 15 residues. V was shortened by 3 bases and J by 0 bases, with 9 bases between the two germline ends. In germline, CDR1 is SGHVS, CDR2 FNYEAQ. The source is a woman in her 30s in good health. The specimen sequenced was naive CD8+ T cells sorted from blood. The chain uses TRBV7-6 and TRBJ2-1; a possible D gene is TRBD2 (5 bases). CDR3 nucleotides: TGTGCCAGCAGCTTCCTAGCAGACTCCTACAATGAGCAGTTCTTC. This sequence encodes CASSFLADSYNEQFF. Full variable domain (missing parts from reference TRBV7-6 and TRBJ2-1): GAGVSQSPRYKVTKRGQDVALRCDPISGHVSLYWYRQALGQGPEFLTYFNYEAQQDKSGLPNDRFSAERPEGSISTLTIQRTEQRDSAMYRCASSFLADSYNEQFFGPGTRLTVL.